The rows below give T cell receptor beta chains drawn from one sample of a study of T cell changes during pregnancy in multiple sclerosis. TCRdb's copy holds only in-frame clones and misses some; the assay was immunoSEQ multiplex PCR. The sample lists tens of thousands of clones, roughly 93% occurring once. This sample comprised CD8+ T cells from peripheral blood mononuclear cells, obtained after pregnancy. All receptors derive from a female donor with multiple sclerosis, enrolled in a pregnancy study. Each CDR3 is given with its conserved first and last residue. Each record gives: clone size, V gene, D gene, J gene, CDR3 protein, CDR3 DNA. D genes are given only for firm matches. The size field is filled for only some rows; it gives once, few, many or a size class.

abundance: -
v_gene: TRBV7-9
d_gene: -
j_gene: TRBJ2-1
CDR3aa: CASSTTGNEQFF
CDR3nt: TGTGCCAGCAGCACGACAGGAAATGAGCAGTTCTTC

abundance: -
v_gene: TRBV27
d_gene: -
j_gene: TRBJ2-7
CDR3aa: CASRTGIQSSYEQYF
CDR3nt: TGTGCCAGCAGAACCGGGATCCAGAGCTCCTACGAGCAGTACTTC

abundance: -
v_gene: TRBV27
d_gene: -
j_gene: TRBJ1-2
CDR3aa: CASTYIGGLGYGYTF
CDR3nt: TGTGCCAGCACCTATATCGGGGGGTTGGGATATGGCTACACCTTC

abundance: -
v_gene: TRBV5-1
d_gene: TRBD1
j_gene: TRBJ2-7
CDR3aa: CASRPTGTHPYEQYF
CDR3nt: TGCGCCAGCAGACCGACAGGGACCCACCCTTACGAGCAGTACTTC

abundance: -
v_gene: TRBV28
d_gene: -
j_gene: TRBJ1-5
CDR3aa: CASRLDSGNQPQHF
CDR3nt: TGTGCCAGCAGACTCGATTCAGGGAATCAGCCCCAGCATTTT

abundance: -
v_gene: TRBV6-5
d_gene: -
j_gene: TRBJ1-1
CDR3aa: CASSYSPRGQETEAFF
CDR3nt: TGTGCCAGCAGTTACTCCCCCAGGGGTCAGGAAACTGAAGCTTTCTTT

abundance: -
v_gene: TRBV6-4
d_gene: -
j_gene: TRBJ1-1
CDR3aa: CASSVFGGNTEAFF
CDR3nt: TGTGCCAGCAGTGTCTTTGGAGGGAACACTGAAGCTTTCTTT

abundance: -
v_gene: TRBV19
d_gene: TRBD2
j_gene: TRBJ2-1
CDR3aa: CASSIGTSGSGNEQFF
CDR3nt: TGTGCCAGTAGTATCGGGACTAGCGGGAGTGGTAATGAGCAGTTCTTC

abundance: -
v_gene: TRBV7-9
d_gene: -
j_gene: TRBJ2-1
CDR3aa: CARSPAGYNEQFF
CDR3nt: TGTGCCCGTAGTCCAGCGGGTTACAATGAGCAGTTCTTC

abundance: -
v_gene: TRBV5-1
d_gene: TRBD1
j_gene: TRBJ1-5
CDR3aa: CASSLWVGTVESNQPQHF
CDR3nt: TGCGCCAGCAGCTTGTGGGTAGGGACAGTAGAAAGCAATCAGCCCCAGCATTTT

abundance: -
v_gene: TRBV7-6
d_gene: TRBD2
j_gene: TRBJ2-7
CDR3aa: CASSPTSGSSYEQYF
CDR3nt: TGTGCCAGCAGCCCAACTAGCGGGAGCTCCTACGAGCAGTACTTC

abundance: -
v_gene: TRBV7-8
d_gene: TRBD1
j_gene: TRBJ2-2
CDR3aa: CASSLTGTGQGEPDTGELFF
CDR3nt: TGTGCCAGCAGTCTAACCGGTACGGGACAGGGTGAGCCGGACACCGGGGAGCTGTTTTTT

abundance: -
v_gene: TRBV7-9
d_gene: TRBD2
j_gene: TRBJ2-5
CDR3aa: CASSPNSLRLAGAWETQYF
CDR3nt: TGTGCCAGCAGCCCTAACTCCCTGAGACTAGCGGGGGCGTGGGAGACCCAGTACTTC

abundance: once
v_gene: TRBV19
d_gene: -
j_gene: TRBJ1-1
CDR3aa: CASSMLADTEAFF
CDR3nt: TGTGCCAGTAGTATGCTCGCGGACACTGAAGCTTTCTTT

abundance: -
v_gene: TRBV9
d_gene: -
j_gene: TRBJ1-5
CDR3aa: CASSVAGGGQPQHF
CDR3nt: TGTGCCAGCAGCGTAGCCGGCGGAGGTCAGCCCCAGCATTTT

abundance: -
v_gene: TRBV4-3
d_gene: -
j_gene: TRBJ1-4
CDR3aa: CASSQDGGVGKLFF
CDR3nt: TGCGCCAGCAGCCAAGATGGCGGGGTAGGAAAACTGTTTTTT

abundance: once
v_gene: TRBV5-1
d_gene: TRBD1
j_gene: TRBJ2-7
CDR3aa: CASSPTGAYEQYF
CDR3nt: TGCGCCAGCAGCCCTACAGGGGCCTACGAGCAGTACTTC